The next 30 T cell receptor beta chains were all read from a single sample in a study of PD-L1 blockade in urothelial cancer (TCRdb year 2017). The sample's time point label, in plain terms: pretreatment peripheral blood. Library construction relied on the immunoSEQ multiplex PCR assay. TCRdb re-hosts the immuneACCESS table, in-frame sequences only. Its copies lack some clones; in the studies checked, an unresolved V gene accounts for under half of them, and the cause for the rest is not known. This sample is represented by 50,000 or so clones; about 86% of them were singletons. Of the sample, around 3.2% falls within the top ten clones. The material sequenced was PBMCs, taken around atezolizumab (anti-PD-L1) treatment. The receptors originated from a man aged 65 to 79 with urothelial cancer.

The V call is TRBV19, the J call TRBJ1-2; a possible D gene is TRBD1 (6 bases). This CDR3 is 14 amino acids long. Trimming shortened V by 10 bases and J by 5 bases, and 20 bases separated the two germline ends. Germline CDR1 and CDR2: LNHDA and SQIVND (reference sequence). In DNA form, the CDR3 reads TGTGCCACCCAGACAGGAGAAGGGGGTTATGGCTACACCTTC. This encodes CATQTGEGGYGYTF.

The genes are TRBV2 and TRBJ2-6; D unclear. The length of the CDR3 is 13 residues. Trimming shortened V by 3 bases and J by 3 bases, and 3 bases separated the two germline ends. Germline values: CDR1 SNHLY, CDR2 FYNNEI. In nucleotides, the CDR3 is TGTGCCAGCAGTGACGGTGGGGCCAACGTCCTGACTTTC. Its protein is CASSDGGANVLTF.

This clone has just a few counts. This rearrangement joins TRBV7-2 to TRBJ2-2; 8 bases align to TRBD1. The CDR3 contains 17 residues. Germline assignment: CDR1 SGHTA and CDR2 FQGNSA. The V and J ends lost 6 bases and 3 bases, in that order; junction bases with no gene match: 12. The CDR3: CASSFHPGGPDTGELFF. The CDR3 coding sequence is TGTGCCAGCAGTTTCCACCCAGGGGGCCCCGACACCGGGGAGCTGTTTTTT.

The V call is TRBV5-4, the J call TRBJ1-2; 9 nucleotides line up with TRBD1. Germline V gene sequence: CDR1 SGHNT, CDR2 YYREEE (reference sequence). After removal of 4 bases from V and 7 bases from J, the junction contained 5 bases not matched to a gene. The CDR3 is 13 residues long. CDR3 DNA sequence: TGTGCCAGCAGCCTGGACAGGGGCGGTGGCTACACCTTC. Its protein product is CASSLDRGGGYTF.

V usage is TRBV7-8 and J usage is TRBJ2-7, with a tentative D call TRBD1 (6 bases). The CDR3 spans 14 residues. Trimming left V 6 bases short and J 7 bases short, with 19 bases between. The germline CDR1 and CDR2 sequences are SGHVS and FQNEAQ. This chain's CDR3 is CASSPPTGLGEQYF. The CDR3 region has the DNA TGTGCCAGCAGTCCACCCACAGGGTTAGGTGAGCAGTACTTC.

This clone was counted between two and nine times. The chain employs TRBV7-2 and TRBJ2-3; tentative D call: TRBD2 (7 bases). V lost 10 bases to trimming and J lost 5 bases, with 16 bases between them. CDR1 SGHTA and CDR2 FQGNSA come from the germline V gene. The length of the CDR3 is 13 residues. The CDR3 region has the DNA TGTGCCACCCATGGGCGGGGGCGAGATACGCAGTATTTT. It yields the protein CATHGRGRDTQYF.

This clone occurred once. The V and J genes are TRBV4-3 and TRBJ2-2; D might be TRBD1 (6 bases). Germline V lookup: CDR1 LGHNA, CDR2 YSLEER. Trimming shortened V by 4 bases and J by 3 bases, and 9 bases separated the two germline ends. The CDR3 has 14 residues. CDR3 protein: CASSRDTYTGELFF. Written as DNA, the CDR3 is TGCGCCAGCAGCCGGGACACTTACACCGGGGAGCTGTTTTTT.

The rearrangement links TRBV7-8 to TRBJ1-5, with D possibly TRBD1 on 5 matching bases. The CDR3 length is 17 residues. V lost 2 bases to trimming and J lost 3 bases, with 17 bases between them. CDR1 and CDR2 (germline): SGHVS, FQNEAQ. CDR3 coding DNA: TGTGCCAGCAGCTTATTTCGGGGGGGGAGATACAATCAGCCCCAGCATTTT. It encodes CASSLFRGGRYNQPQHF.

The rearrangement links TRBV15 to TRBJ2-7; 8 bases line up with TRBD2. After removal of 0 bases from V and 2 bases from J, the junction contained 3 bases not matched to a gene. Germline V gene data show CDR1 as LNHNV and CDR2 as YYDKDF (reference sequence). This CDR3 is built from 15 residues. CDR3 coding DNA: TGTGCCACCAGCAGAGAGGGCGGGGGGCCCTACGAGCAGTACTTC. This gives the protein CATSREGGGPYEQYF. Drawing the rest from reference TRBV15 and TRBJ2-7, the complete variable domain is DAMVIQNPRYQVTQFGKPVTLSCSQTLNHNVMYWYQQKSSQAPKLLFHYYDKDFNNEADTPDNFQSRRPNTSFCFLDIRSPGLGDTAMYLCATSREGGGPYEQYFGPGTRLTVT.

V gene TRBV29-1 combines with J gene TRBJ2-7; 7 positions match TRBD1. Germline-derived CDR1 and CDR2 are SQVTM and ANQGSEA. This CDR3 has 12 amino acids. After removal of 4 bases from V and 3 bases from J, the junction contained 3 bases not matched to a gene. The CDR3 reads CSVVRTGYEQYF. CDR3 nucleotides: TGCAGCGTTGTTAGGACAGGCTACGAGCAGTACTTC.

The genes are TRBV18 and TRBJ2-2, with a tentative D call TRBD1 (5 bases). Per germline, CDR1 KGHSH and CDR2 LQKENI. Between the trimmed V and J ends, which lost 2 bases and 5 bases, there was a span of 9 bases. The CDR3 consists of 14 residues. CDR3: CASSPGRETGELFF. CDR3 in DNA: TGTGCCAGCTCACCAGGCAGGGAAACCGGGGAGCTGTTTTTT.

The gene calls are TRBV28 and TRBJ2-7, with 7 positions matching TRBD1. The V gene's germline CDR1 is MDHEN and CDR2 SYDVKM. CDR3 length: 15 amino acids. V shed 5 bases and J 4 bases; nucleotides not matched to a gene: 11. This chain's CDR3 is CASSTRDRISYEQYF. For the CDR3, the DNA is TGTGCCAGCAGTACTAGGGACAGAATTTCTTACGAGCAGTACTTC.

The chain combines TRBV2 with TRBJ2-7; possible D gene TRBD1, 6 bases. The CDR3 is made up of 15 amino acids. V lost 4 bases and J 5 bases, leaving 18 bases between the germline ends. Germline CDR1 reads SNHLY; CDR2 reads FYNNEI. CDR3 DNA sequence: TGTGCCAGCAGTGTGCTAGGGGGTCGGAGGAACGAGCAGTACTTC. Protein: CASSVLGGRRNEQYF.

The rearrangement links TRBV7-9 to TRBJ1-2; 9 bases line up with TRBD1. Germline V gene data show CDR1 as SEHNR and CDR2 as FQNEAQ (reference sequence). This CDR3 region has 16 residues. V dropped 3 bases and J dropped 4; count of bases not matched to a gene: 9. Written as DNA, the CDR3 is TGTGCCAGCAGCTTTCGGGACAGGGATTTCGGCTATGGCTACACCTTC. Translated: CASSFRDRDFGYGYTF. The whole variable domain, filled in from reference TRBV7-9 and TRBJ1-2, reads DTGVSQNPRHKITKRGQNVTFRCDPISEHNRLYWYRQTLGQGPEFLTYFQNEAQLEKSRLLSDRFSAERPKGSFSTLEIQRTEQGDSAMYLCASSFRDRDFGYGYTFGSGTRLTVV.

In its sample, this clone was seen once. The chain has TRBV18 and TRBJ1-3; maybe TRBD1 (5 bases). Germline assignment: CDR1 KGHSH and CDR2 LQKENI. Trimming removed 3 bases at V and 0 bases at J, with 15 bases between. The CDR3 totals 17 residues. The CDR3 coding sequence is TGTGCCAGCTCACCTCAACGCGCAGGACACTCTGGAAACACCATATATTTT. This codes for CASSPQRAGHSGNTIYF.

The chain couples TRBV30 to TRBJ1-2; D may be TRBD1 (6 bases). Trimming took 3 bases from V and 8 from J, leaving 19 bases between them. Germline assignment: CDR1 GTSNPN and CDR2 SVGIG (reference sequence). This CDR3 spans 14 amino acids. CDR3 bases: TGTGCCTGGAGCCAGAGACAGGTCGGCGTCGGCTACACCTTC. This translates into CAWSQRQVGVGYTF.

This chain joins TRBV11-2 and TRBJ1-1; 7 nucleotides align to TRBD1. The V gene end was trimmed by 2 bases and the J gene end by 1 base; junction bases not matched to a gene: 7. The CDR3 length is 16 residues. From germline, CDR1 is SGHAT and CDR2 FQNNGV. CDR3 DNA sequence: TGTGCCAGCAGCTTAAGGACAGGACAGAGGAACACTGAAGCTTTCTTT. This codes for CASSLRTGQRNTEAFF. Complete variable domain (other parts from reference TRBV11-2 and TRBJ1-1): EAGVAQSPRYKIIEKRQSVAFWCNPISGHATLYWYQQILGQGPKLLIQFQNNGVVDDSQLPKDRFSAERLKGVDSTLKIQPAKLEDSAVYLCASSLRTGQRNTEAFFGQGTRLTVV.

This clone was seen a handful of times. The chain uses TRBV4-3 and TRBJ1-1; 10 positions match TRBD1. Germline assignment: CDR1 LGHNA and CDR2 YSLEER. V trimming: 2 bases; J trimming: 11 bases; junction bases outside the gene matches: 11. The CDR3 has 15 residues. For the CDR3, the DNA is TGCGCCAGCAGCCAAAACGCAGGGGGACAGGGGCAGGCTTTCTTT. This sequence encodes CASSQNAGGQGQAFF.

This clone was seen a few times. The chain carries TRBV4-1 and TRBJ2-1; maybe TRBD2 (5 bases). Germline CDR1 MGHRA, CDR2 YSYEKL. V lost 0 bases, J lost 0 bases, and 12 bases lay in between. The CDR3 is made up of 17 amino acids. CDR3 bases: TGCGCCAGCAGCCAAGATGAGGGCTTCGGCTCCTACAATGAGCAGTTCTTC. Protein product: CASSQDEGFGSYNEQFF.

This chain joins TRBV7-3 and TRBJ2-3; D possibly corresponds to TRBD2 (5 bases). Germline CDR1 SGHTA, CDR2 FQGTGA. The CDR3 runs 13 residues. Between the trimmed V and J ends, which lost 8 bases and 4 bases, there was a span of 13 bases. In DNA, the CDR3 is TGTGCCAGCCGTATGACGCGGGCAGATACGCAGTATTTT. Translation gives CASRMTRADTQYF.

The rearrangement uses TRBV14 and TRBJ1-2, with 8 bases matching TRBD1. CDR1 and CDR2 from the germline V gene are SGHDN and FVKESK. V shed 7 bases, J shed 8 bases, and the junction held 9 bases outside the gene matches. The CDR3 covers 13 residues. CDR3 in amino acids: CASNRWPGGGYTF. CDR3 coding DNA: TGTGCCAGCAACCGATGGCCAGGGGGCGGCTACACCTTC.

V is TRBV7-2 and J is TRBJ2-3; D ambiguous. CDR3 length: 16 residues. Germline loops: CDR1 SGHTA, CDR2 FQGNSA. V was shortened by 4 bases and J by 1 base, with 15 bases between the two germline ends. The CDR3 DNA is TGTGCCAGCAGCTCGGATATACCACGGGGCACAGATACGCAGTATTTT. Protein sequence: CASSSDIPRGTDTQYF.

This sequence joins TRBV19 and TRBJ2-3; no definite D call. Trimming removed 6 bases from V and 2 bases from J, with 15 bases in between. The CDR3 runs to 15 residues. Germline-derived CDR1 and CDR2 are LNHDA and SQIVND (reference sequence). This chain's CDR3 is CASSRGDGYTDTQYF. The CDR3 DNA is TGTGCCAGTAGCCGAGGAGACGGGTACACAGATACGCAGTATTTT.

The CDR3 bases are TGCGCCAGCAGCCAAGGTTTACAGCACCGTCTCTCCTACGAGCAGTACTTC. Protein sequence: CASSQGLQHRLSYEQYF. V gene TRBV5-1 combines with J gene TRBJ2-7; D gene uncertain. Trimming pared 4 bases from V and 0 bases from J, leaving 20 bases between. The CDR3 covers 17 residues. CDR1 is SGHRS, CDR2 YFSETQ, per germline.

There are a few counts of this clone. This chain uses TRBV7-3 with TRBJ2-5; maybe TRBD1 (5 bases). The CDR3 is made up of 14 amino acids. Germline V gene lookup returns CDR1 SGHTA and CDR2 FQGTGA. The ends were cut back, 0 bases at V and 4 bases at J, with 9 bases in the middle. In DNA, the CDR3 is TGTGCCAGCAGCTTAACCCCCCAGGGAGAGACCCAGTACTTC. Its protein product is CASSLTPQGETQYF.

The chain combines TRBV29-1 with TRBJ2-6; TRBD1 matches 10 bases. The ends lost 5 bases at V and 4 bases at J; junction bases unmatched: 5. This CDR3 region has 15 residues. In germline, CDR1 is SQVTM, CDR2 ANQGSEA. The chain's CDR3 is CSVPTGGLGANVLTF. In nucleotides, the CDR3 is TGCAGCGTTCCGACAGGGGGCTTGGGGGCCAACGTCCTGACTTTC. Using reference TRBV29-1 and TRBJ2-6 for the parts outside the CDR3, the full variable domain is SAVISQKPSRDICQRGTSLTIQCQVDSQVTMMFWYRQQPGQSLTLIATANQGSEATYESGFVIDKFPISRPNLTFSTLTVSNMSPEDSSIYLCSVPTGGLGANVLTFGAGSRLTVL.

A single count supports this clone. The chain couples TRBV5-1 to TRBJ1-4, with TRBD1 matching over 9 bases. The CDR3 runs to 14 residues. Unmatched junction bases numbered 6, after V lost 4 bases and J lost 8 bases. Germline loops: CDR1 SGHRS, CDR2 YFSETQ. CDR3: CASSLGQGGEKLFF. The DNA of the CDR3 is TGCGCCAGCAGCCTGGGACAGGGCGGGGAAAAACTGTTTTTT.

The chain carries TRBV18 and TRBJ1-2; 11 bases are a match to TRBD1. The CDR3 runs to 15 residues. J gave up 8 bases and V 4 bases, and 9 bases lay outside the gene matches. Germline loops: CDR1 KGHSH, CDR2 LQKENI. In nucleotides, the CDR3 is TGTGCCAGCTCACTCGGACAGGGGGCTCTGGGAGGCTACACCTTC. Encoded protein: CASSLGQGALGGYTF.

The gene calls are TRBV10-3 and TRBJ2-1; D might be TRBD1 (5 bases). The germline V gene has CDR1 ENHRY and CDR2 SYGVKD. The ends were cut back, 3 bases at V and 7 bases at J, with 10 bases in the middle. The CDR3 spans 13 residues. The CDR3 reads CAISEGVSNEQFF. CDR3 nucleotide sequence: TGTGCCATCAGTGAAGGGGTTTCGAATGAGCAGTTCTTC.

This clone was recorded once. CDR3 sequence reads: CASSPRGGHQSYEQYF. The CDR3 region has the DNA TGTGCCAGCTCACCACGCGGAGGTCACCAGTCCTACGAGCAGTACTTC. V usage is TRBV18 and J usage is TRBJ2-7; possible D gene TRBD2, 5 bases. CDR1 KGHSH and CDR2 LQKENI come from the germline V gene. The CDR3 totals 16 residues. Trimming stripped 1 base from V and 1 base from J, with 14 bases between.